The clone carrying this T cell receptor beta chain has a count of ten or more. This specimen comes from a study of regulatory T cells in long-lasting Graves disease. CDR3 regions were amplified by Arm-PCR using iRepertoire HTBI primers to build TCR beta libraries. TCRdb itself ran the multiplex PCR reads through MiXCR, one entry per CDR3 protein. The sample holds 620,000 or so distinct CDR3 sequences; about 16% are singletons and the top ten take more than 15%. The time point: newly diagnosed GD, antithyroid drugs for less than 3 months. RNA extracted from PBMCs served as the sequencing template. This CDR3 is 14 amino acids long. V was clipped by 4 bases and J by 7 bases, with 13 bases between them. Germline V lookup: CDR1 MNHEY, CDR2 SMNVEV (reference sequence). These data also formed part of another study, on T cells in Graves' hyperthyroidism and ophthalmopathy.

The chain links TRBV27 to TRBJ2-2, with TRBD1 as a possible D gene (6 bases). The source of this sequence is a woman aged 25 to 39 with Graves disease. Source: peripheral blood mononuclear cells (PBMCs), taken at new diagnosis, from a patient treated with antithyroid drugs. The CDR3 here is CASSWGPVLGELFF. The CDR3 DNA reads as TGTGCCAGCAGTTGGGGGCCCGTTCTCGGGGAGCTGTTTTTT.